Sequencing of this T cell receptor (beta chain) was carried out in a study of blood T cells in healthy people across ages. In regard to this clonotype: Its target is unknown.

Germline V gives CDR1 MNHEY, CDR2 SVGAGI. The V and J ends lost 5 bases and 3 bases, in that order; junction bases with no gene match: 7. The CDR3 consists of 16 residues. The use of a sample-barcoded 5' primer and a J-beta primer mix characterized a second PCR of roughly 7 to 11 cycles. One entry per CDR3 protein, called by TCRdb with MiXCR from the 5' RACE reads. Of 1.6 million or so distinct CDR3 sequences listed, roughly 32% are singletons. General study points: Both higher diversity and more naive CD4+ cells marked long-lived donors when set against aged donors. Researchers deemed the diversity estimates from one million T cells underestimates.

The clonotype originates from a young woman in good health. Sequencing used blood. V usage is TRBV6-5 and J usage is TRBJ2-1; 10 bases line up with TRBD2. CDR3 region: CASSKKSGGDYNEQFF. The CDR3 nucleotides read TGTGCCAGCAGTAAAAAAAGCGGGGGGGACTACAATGAGCAGTTCTTC.